This TCR beta chain was obtained from a study of cytomegalovirus exposure and HLA in healthy donors. Findings and limits, study-wide: High specificity and sensitivity for cytomegalovirus status were reported for the classifier.

In the case of this clone: Its specificity is unknown.

The repertoire was sequenced with immunoSEQ multiplex PCR; TCRdb's copy has only in-frame clones and lacks some. This table has tens of thousands of clones, almost 85% appearing once. The V and J ends lost 2 bases and 5 bases, in that order; junction bases with no gene match: 10. The CDR3 extends over 17 amino acids. Germline V gene lookup returns CDR1 WNHNN and CDR2 SYGVQD (reference sequence). This sequence joins TRBV10-1 and TRBJ2-3, with 10 bases matching TRBD2. The source material was PBMCs. The receptor's source is a woman aged 18-29 years in good health and CMV-seropositive. CDR3 loop: CASSEGPRAGGRDTQYF. The CDR3 nucleotides read TGCGCCAGCAGTGAGGGGCCTCGAGCGGGGGGGCGAGATACGCAGTATTTT.